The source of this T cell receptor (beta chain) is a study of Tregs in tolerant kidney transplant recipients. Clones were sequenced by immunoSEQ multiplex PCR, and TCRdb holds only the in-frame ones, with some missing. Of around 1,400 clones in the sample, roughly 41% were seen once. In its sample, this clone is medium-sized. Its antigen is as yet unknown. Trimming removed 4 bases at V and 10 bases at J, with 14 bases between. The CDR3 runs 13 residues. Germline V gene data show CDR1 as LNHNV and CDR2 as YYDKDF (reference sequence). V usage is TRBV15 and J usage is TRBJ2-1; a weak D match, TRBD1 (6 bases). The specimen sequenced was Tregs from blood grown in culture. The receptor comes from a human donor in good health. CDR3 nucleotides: TGTGCCACCAGCACATACCCCGGGACAGAGCAGTTCTTC. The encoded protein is CATSTYPGTEQFF.